The clone carrying this TCR beta chain was observed a single time. This sample was included in a study of blood T cell repertoires in COVID-19. Study details: COVID-19 samples, acute and convalescent, were from the United States, Italy and Spain. From T cells, B-cell-depleted T cells, or PBMCs came the material, which was cDNA or gDNA.

The germline V gene encodes CDR1 MNHEY and CDR2 SMNVEV (reference sequence). Trimming stripped 6 bases from V and 5 bases from J, with 13 bases between. The CDR3 covers 13 residues. Here immunoSEQ multiplex PCR was the method, and the copy in TCRdb shows in-frame clones only, minus some. The sample lists about 180,000 clones; approximately 80% were seen once. The material sequenced was peripheral blood. This sequence was found in a human donor in a cohort sampled during active COVID-19. The V and J genes are TRBV27 and TRBJ2-5; D gene ambiguous. The CDR3 DNA follows: TGTGCCAGCAGCCTAGTCGGTCGGGAGACCCAGTACTTC. It is translated as CASSLVGRETQYF.